This T cell receptor (beta chain) was found in a study of blood T cell repertoires in COVID-19. Looking at the study overall: The study drew acute and convalescent COVID-19 samples from the United States, Italy and Spain. Sources were T cells, B-cell-depleted T cells, or PBMCs; the material itself was cDNA or gDNA.

Authors' processing steps: Using reference gene primer amplification, nucleated cell counts were estimated. Some clones are missing from TCRdb's copy, which holds only in-frame ones; the method was immunoSEQ multiplex PCR. V and J calls and clone size are as listed in that table; D and trimming were resolved from the DNA. The sample lists approximately 200,000 clones; approximately 86% were seen once. The germline CDR1 and CDR2 sequences are SQVTM and ANQGSEA. The CDR3 has 11 amino acids. The V segment lost 6 bases and the J segment 8 bases; nucleotides outside the gene matches: 4. The sample taken for sequencing was peripheral blood. The receptor comes from a woman between 25 and 40 years old with active or convalescent COVID-19. The rearrangement links TRBV29-1 to TRBJ1-1; 9 bases agree with TRBD1. CDR3 in DNA: TGCAGCGTGAACAGGGGGCGGGAAGCTTTCTTT. It specifies CSVNRGREAFF. Drawing the rest from reference TRBV29-1 and TRBJ1-1, the complete variable domain is SAVISQKPSRDICQRGTSLTIQCQVDSQVTMMFWYRQQPGQSLTLIATANQGSEATYESGFVIDKFPISRPNLTFSTLTVSNMSPEDSSIYLCSVNRGREAFFGQGTRLTVV.